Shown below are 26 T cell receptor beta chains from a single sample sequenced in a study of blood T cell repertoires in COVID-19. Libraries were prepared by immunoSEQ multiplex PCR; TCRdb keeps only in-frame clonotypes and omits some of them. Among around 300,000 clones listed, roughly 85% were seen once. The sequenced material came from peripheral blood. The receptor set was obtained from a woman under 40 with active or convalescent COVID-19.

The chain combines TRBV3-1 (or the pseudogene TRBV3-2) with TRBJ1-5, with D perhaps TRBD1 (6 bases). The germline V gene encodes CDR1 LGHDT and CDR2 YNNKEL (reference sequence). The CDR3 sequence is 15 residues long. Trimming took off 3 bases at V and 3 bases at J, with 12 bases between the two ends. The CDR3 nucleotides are TGTGCCAGCAGCCATGCCCACAGGGTCAATCAGCCCCAGCATTTT. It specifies CASSHAHRVNQPQHF.

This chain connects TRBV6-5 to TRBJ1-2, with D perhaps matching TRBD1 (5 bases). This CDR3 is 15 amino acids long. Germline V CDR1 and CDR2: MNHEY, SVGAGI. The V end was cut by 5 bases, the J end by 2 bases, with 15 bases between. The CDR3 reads CASSPGGGGNYGYTF. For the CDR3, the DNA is TGTGCCAGCAGTCCTGGTGGTGGGGGGAACTATGGCTACACCTTC.

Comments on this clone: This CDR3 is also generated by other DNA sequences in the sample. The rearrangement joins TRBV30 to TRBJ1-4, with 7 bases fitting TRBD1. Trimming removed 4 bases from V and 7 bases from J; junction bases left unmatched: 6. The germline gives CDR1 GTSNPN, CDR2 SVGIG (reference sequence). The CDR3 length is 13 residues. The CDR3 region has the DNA TGTGCCTGGAACAGGGGTTTCGGTGAAAAACTGTTTTTT. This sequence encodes CAWNRGFGEKLFF. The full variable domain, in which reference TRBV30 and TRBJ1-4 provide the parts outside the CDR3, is SQTIHQWPATLVQPVGSPLSLECTVEGTSNPNLYWYRQAAGRGLQLLFYSVGIGQISSEVPQNLSASRPQDRQFILSSKKLLLSDSGFYLCAWNRGFGEKLFFGSGTQLSVL.

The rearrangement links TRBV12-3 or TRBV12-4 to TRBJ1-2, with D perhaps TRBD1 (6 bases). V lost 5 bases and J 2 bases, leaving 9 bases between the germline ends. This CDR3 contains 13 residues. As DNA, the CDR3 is TGTGCCAGCAGTCGACAGGCCAACTATGGCTACACCTTC. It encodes CASSRQANYGYTF.

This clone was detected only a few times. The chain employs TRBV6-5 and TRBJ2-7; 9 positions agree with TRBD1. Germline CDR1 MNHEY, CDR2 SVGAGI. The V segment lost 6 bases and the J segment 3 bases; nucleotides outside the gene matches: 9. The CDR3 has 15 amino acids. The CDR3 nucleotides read TGTGCCAGCAGGATTGGGACAGGGTTAGACTACGAGCAGTACTTC. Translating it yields CASRIGTGLDYEQYF.

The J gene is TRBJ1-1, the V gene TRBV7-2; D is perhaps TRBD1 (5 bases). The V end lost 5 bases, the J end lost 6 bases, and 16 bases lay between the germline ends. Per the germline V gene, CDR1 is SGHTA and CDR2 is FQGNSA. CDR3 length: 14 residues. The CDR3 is CASSPGGWGAEAFF. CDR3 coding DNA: TGTGCCAGCAGCCCTGGGGGTTGGGGGGCTGAAGCTTTCTTT.

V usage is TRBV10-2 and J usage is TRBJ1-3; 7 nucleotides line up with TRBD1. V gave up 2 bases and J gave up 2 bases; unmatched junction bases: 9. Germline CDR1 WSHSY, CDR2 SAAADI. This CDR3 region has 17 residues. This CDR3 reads CASSERAGQPTGNTIYF. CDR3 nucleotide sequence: TGCGCCAGCAGTGAGAGGGCGGGACAGCCAACTGGAAACACCATATATTTT.

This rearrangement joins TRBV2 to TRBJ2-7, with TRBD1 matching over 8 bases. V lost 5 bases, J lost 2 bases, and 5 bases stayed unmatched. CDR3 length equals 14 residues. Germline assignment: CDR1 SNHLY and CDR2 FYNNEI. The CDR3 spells CASSRTGIPYEQYF. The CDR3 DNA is TGTGCCAGCAGTCGGACAGGGATCCCCTACGAGCAGTACTTC.

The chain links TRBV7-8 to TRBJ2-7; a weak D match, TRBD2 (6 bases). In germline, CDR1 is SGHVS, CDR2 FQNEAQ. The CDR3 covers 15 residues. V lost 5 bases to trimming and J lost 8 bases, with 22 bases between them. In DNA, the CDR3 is TGTGCCAGCAGCCTAACCGGGACTTCGTCTCGGAAGCAGTACTTC. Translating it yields CASSLTGTSSRKQYF.

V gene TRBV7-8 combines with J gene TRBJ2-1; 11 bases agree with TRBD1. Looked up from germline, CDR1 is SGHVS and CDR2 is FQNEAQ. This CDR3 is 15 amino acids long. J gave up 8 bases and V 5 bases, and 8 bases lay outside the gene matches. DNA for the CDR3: TGTGCCAGCAGCACCCGGACAGGGGGCAGTGATGAGCAGTTCTTC. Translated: CASSTRTGGSDEQFF.

The CDR3 region has the DNA TGTGCCAGCAGCCAAAGGTCGGGGACTGAAGCTTTCTTT. Encoded protein: CASSQRSGTEAFF. The V and J genes are TRBV7-2 and TRBJ1-1; D gene unclear. CDR3 length: 13 amino acids. Trimming cost V 5 bases and J 5 bases, with 12 bases left between them. Germline loops: CDR1 SGHTA, CDR2 FQGNSA.

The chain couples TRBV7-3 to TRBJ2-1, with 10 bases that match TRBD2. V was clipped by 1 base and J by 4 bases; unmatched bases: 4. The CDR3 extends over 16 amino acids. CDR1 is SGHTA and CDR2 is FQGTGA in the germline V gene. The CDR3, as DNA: TGTGCCAGCAGCTTAATAGCGGGGGGAAGATACAATGAGCAGTTCTTC. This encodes CASSLIAGGRYNEQFF.

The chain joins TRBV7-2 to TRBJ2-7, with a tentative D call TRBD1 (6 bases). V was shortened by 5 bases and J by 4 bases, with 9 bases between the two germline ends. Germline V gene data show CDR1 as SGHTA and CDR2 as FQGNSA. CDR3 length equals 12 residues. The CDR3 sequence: CASSPGQYEQYF. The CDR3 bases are TGTGCCAGCAGCCCTGGACAGTACGAGCAGTACTTC.

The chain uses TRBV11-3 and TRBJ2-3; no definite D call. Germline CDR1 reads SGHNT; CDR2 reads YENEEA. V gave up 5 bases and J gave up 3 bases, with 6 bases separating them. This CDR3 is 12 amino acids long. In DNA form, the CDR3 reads TGTGCCAGCAGCCGGCGGACAGATACGCAGTATTTT. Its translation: CASSRRTDTQYF.

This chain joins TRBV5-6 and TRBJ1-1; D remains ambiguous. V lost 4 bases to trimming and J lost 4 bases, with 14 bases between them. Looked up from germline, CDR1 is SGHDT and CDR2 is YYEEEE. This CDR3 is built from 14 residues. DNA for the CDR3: TGTGCCAGCAGCCGTCCCCTGGGCCGCACTGAAGCTTTCTTT. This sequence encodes CASSRPLGRTEAFF.

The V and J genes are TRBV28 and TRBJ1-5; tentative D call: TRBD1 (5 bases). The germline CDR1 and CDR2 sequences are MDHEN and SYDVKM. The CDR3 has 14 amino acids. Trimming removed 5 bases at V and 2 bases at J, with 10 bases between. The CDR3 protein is CASSTSTGNQPQHF. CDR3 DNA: TGTGCCAGCAGTACCTCGACAGGCAATCAGCCCCAGCATTTT.

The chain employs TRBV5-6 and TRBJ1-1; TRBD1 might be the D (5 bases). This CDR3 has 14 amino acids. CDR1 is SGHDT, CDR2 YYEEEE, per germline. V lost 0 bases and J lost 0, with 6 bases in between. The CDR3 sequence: CASSLGTLNTEAFF. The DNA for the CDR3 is TGTGCCAGCAGCTTGGGGACACTGAACACTGAAGCTTTCTTT.

The CDR3 region is CASSPGTFQETQYF. In DNA form, the CDR3 reads TGTGCCAGCAGCCCGGGGACTTTCCAAGAGACCCAGTACTTC. The chain carries TRBV9 and TRBJ2-5, with a possible D match to TRBD2 (6 bases). The ends were cut back, 4 bases at V and 1 base at J, with 11 bases in the middle. Germline V CDR1 and CDR2: SGDLS, YYNGEE. The CDR3 has 14 amino acids.

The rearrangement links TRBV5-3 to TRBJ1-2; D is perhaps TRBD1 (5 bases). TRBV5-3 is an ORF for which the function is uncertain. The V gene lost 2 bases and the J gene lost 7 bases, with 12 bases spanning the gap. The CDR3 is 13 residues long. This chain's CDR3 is CARSLAGESGYTF. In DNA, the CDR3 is TGTGCCAGAAGCTTAGCGGGGGAGTCTGGCTACACCTTC.

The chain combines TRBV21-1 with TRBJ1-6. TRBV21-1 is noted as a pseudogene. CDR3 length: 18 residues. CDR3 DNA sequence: TGTGCCAGCAGCATTGCTCCCAGTCCGGAGTTCTATAATTCACCCCTCCACTTT. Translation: CASSIAPSPEFYNSPLHF.

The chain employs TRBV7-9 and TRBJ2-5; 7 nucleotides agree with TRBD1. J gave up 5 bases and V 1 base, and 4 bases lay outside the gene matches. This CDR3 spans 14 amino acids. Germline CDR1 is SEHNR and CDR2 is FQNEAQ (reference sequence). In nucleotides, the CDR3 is TGTGCCAGCAGCTTAGAGGGGGCACGGGAGACCCAGTACTTC. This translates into CASSLEGARETQYF.

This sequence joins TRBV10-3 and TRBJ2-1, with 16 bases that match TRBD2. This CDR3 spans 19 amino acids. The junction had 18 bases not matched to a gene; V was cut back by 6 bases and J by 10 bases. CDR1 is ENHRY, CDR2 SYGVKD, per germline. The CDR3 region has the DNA TGTGCCATCAGGATCGAGCAGGGTGGGACTAGCGGGGGGGCCCGCGAGCAGTTCTTC. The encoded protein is CAIRIEQGGTSGGAREQFF.

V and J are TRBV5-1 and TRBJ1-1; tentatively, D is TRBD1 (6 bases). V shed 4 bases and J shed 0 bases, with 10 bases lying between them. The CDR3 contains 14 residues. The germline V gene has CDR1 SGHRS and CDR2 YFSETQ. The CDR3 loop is CASSLTGLNTEAFF. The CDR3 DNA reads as TGCGCCAGCAGCCTCACAGGGCTGAACACTGAAGCTTTCTTT. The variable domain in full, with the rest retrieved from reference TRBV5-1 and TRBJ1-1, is KAGVTQTPRYLIKTRGQQVTLSCSPISGHRSVSWYQQTPGQGLQFLFEYFSETQRNKGNFPGRFSGRQFSNSRSEMNVSTLELGDSALYLCASSLTGLNTEAFFGQGTRLTVV.

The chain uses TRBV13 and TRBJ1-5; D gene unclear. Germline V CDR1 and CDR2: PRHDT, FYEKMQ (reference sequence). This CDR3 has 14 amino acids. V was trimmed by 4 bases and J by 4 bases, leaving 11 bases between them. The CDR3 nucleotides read TGTGCCAGCAGCTCGAGGGCTCGGAATCAGCCCCAGCATTTT. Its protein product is CASSSRARNQPQHF.

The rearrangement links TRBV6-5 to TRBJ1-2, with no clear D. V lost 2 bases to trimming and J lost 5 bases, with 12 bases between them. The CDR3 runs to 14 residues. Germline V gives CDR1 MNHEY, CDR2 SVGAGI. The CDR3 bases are TGTGCCAGCAGTTACCCGGCGGGGAGGTATGGCTACACCTTC. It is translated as CASSYPAGRYGYTF.

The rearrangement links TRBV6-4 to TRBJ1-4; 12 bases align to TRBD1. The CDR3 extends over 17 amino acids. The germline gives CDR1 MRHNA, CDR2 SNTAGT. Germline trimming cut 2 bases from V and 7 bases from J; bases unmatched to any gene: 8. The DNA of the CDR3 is TGTGCCAGCAGTGACACCCCGGGACAGGGGGCGCCTGAAAAACTGTTTTTT. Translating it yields CASSDTPGQGAPEKLFF.